The 20 T cell receptor beta chains presented below share a single source sample, sequenced in a study of T-cell reconstitution after alpha-beta-depleted transplantation in children. TCRbeta library construction was performed incorporating unique molecular identifiers. TCRdb processed the PCR reads anew with MiXCR; each CDR3 protein has one entry. This repertoire shows about 150,000 distinct CDR3 sequences, around 10% found once; its top ten account for 13%. The material sequenced was PBMCs, taken before TCRalphabeta/CD19-depleted stem cell transplant. These receptors were collected from a boy aged 2 to 9 with acute myeloid leukemia, due to receive a stem cell transplant.

The genes are TRBV7-8 and TRBJ2-1, with TRBD2 as a possible D gene (7 bases). CDR3 size: 17 residues. V shed 5 bases and J shed 8 bases, with 25 bases lying between them. Germline V gene lookup returns CDR1 SGHVS and CDR2 FQNEAQ. The CDR3 sequence is CASSQPFGGGLSDEQFF. Written as DNA, the CDR3 is TGTGCCAGCAGCCAACCTTTTGGGGGGGGCCTTAGCGATGAGCAGTTCTTC. The variable domain in full, completed from reference TRBV7-8 and TRBJ2-1, reads GAGVSQSPRYKVAKRGQDVALRCDPISGHVSLFWYQQALGQGPEFLTYFQNEAQLDKSGLPSDRFFAERPEGSVSTLKIQRTQQEDSAVYLCASSQPFGGGLSDEQFFGPGTRLTVL.

This clonotype was counted only a few times. The chain couples TRBV6-4 to TRBJ2-1; 9 bases are a match to TRBD2. The J segment lost 5 bases and the V segment lost 6 bases, leaving 11 bases of the junction unmatched. CDR3 length: 16 residues. Germline CDR1 is MRHNA and CDR2 is SNTAGT. The chain's CDR3 is CASRAPGLAWDNEQFF. The CDR3 DNA sequence: TGTGCCAGCAGGGCTCCGGGACTAGCATGGGACAATGAGCAGTTCTTC.

This clonotype was seen at least ten times. The chain links TRBV24-1 to TRBJ2-5; 9 bases map to TRBD1. CDR1 KGHDR and CDR2 SFDVKD come from the germline V gene. Trimming cost V 2 bases and J 2 bases; bases outside gene matches: 5. CDR3 size: 16 residues. DNA of the CDR3: TGTGCCACCAGTGATTCCCCGACAGGGGGACAAGAGACCCAGTACTTC. This encodes CATSDSPTGGQETQYF.

This clonotype has ten or more counts. This sequence joins TRBV2 and TRBJ2-7; unclear D gene. The CDR3 runs 11 residues. The germline V gene has CDR1 SNHLY and CDR2 FYNNEI. V gave up 6 bases and J gave up 7 bases, with 10 bases separating them. The CDR3 spells CASRHRREQYF. In DNA, the CDR3 is TGTGCCAGCAGGCATCGAAGGGAGCAGTACTTC. Complete variable domain (other parts from reference TRBV2 and TRBJ2-7): EPEVTQTPSHQVTQMGQEVILRCVPISNHLYFYWYRQILGQKVEFLVSFYNNEISEKSEIFDDQFSVERPDGSNFTLKIRSTKLEDSAMYFCASRHRREQYFGPGTRLTVT.

This clonotype was observed at least ten times. This chain links TRBV5-6 with TRBJ1-3; D not resolved. Germline CDR1 is SGHDT and CDR2 is YYEEEE. The CDR3 contains 12 residues. V was clipped by 6 bases and J by 3 bases, with 7 bases between them. CDR3 nucleotide sequence: TGTGCCAGCATCCCAGGTGGAAACACCATATATTTT. This encodes CASIPGGNTIYF.

This clonotype was counted ten times or more. The chain combines TRBV20-1 with TRBJ1-1; D uncertain. Trimming left V 5 bases short and J 6 bases short, with 13 bases between. This CDR3 comprises 12 residues. Germline-derived CDR1 and CDR2 are DFQATT and SNEGSKA (reference sequence). The chain's CDR3 is CSAPEQWAEAFF. The CDR3 nucleotides are TGCAGTGCTCCCGAACAGTGGGCTGAAGCTTTCTTT.

This clonotype was recorded many times. V usage is TRBV7-9 and J usage is TRBJ2-1; TRBD2 matches 12 bases. The germline gives CDR1 SEHNR, CDR2 FQNEAQ (reference sequence). V shed 5 bases and J 4 bases; nucleotides not matched to a gene: 6. CDR3 size: 16 residues. CDR3 coding DNA: TGTGCCAGCAGCCCGACTAGCGGGGGTTCTTACAATGAGCAGTTCTTC. Residues: CASSPTSGGSYNEQFF. The variable domain in full, completed from reference TRBV7-9 and TRBJ2-1, reads DTGVSQNPRHKITKRGQNVTFRCDPISEHNRLYWYRQTLGQGPEFLTYFQNEAQLEKSRLLSDRFSAERPKGSFSTLEIQRTEQGDSAMYLCASSPTSGGSYNEQFFGPGTRLTVL.

This clonotype has a count of ten or more. The gene calls are TRBV20-1 and TRBJ1-4, with a tentative D call TRBD1 (5 bases). V lost 3 bases to trimming and J lost 5 bases, with 19 bases between them. Looked up from germline, CDR1 is DFQATT and CDR2 is SNEGSKA (reference sequence). The CDR3 consists of 16 residues. CDR3 region: CSASWGVKGPNEKLFF. As DNA, the CDR3 is TGCAGTGCTAGTTGGGGGGTTAAGGGTCCGAATGAAAAACTGTTTTTT.

In regard to this clonotype: A much larger clone sits a single nucleotide away, making a read error possible. V is TRBV3-1 and J is TRBJ2-1, with 7 nucleotides matching TRBD2. Per germline, CDR1 LGHDT and CDR2 YNNKEL (reference sequence). The CDR3 extends over 14 amino acids. The CDR3 DNA reads as TGTGTCAGCAGCTCACCGGGGGGTAGGGATGAGCAGTTCTTC. Translation: CVSSSPGGRDEQFF.

Comment on this clonotype: This may be a read error, as it is one base from a much larger clone. The chain recombines TRBV24-1 with TRBJ2-2; perhaps D is TRBD1 or TRBD2 (6 bases each). The CDR3 consists of 15 residues. CDR1 KGHDR and CDR2 SFDVKD come from the germline V gene. V lost 9 bases and J 2 bases, leaving 15 bases between the germline ends. The CDR3 loop is CATARGTINTGELFF. CDR3 DNA: TGTGCCACCGCCCGGGGGACAATAAACACCGGGGAGCTGTTTTTT.

This clonotype was counted many times. The rearrangement links TRBV28 to TRBJ1-4; D is possibly TRBD1 (5 bases). Germline V CDR1 and CDR2: MDHEN, SYDVKM. The CDR3 contains 13 residues. Trimming took 5 bases from V and 5 from J, leaving 9 bases between them. The CDR3 loop reads CASSQQENEKLFF. In DNA, the CDR3 is TGTGCCAGCAGTCAACAGGAAAATGAAAAACTGTTTTTT.

This clonotype appeared many times. The rearrangement joins TRBV4-2 to TRBJ2-3, with D maybe TRBD2 (6 bases). CDR3 size: 16 residues. CDR1 is LGHNA, CDR2 YNFKEQ, per germline. Trimming cost V 5 bases and J 3 bases, with 18 bases left between them. The CDR3: CASSERTASGTDTQYF. As DNA, the CDR3 is TGTGCCAGCAGCGAACGAACAGCCAGCGGGACAGATACGCAGTATTTT.

This clonotype was seen just once. This could be a read error, since a much larger clone is one nucleotide away. This sequence joins TRBV12-3 or TRBV12-4 and TRBJ2-7; a weak D match, TRBD1 (6 bases). CDR3 size: 13 residues. The chain's CDR3 is CASSLAGAYEQNV. The DNA of the CDR3 is TGTGCCAGCAGTTTAGCGGGGGCCTACGAGCAGAACGTC.

Ten or more counts support this clonotype. The chain uses TRBV7-8 and TRBJ2-7; 9 positions agree with TRBD1. CDR3 length equals 17 residues. J was trimmed by 3 bases and V by 5 bases; bases with no gene match: 14. Germline-derived CDR1 and CDR2 are SGHVS and FQNEAQ. CDR3 loop: CASSRAVRTGEFYEQYF. The DNA for the CDR3 is TGTGCCAGCAGCCGCGCCGTACGGACAGGGGAATTCTACGAGCAGTACTTC. Combining the CDR3 with reference TRBV7-8 and TRBJ2-7 gives the whole variable domain GAGVSQSPRYKVAKRGQDVALRCDPISGHVSLFWYQQALGQGPEFLTYFQNEAQLDKSGLPSDRFFAERPEGSVSTLKIQRTQQEDSAVYLCASSRAVRTGEFYEQYFGPGTRLTVT.

In its sample, this clonotype was seen many times. The chain couples TRBV15 to TRBJ1-4; 7 bases map to TRBD1. CDR1 is LNHNV, CDR2 YYDKDF, per germline (reference sequence). Trimming at V came to 3 bases and at J to 3 bases, leaving 4 bases not matched to a gene. The CDR3 extends over 15 amino acids. CDR3 amino acids: CATSSIQGSNEKLFF. Here the CDR3 DNA reads TGTGCCACCAGCAGTATACAGGGGTCTAATGAAAAACTGTTTTTT. Together with reference TRBV15 and TRBJ1-4, the CDR3 gives the full variable domain: DAMVIQNPRYQVTQFGKPVTLSCSQTLNHNVMYWYQQKSSQAPKLLFHYYDKDFNNEADTPDNFQSRRPNTSFCFLDIRSPGLGDTAMYLCATSSIQGSNEKLFFGSGTQLSVL.

This clonotype was counted many times. The chain joins TRBV28 to TRBJ2-7; maybe TRBD2 (6 bases). Trimming left V 7 bases short and J 7 bases short, with 23 bases between. The CDR3 extends over 15 amino acids. Germline CDR1 MDHEN, CDR2 SYDVKM. The CDR3 DNA sequence: TGTGCCAGCATCCCGGGAGTCCGGGGCCGTAGAGAGCAGTACTTC. This translates into CASIPGVRGRREQYF.

There are many counts of this clonotype. This chain connects TRBV7-2 to TRBJ2-7; D uncertain. The CDR3 contains 13 residues. Trimming left V 1 base short and J 3 bases short, with 7 bases between. Germline-derived CDR1 and CDR2 are SGHTA and FQGNSA. As DNA, the CDR3 is TGTGCCAGCAGCTTAGGTAATATCTACGAGCAGTACTTC. Translated: CASSLGNIYEQYF.

This clonotype was counted many times. The chain is built from TRBV28 and TRBJ2-7; perhaps D is TRBD1 or TRBD2 (5 bases each). This CDR3 contains 13 residues. The V gene's germline CDR1 is MDHEN and CDR2 SYDVKM. V was pared by 2 bases and J by 2 bases, with 7 bases between. CDR3 loop: CASSLRGAYEQYF. CDR3 nucleotides: TGTGCCAGCAGTTTACGGGGCGCCTACGAGCAGTACTTC.

This clonotype was found many times. This sequence joins TRBV20-1 and TRBJ2-1, with TRBD1 matching 8 bases. The CDR3 runs to 18 residues. Germline CDR1 reads DFQATT; CDR2 reads SNEGSKA (reference sequence). J lost 0 bases, V lost 3 bases, and 13 bases had no gene match. For the CDR3, the DNA is TGCAGTGCTAGGTCTACAGGACAGGGTAAAATCTCCTACAATGAGCAGTTCTTC. Its protein is CSARSTGQGKISYNEQFF.

Ten or more counts support this clonotype. V usage is TRBV19 and J usage is TRBJ2-1, with 11 positions matching TRBD2. In germline, CDR1 is LNHDA, CDR2 SQIVND (reference sequence). The CDR3 is 16 residues long. V trimming: 4 bases; J trimming: 8 bases; junction bases outside the gene matches: 10. The chain's CDR3 is CASSRELAGVGYEQFF. CDR3 nucleotide sequence: TGTGCCAGTAGTAGGGAACTAGCGGGAGTTGGGTATGAGCAGTTCTTC.